This entry describes one T cell receptor (beta chain). Its target is not known. These data are taken from a study of a mutant IDH1 vaccine in newly diagnosed glioma. Study-level points and caveats: Of all patients, 85% to 95% showed vaccine-induced immune responses.

Produced via immunoSEQ multiplex PCR; TCRdb's table is partial and in-frame only. The data show 25,000 to 35,000 clones, with approximately 86% seen just once and 4.8% held by the top ten. The V end was cut by 4 bases, the J end by 8 bases, with 14 bases between. Germline CDR1 and CDR2: GTSNPN and SVGIG (reference sequence). The CDR3 totals 13 residues. Time point defined: baseline, week 1 (first vaccination visit). The treatment was: pre-vaccination baseline after standard-of-care therapy. New IDH1-mutant, ATRX-lost WHO grade 3 or 4 astrocytomas occurred in donors. This sequence joins TRBV30 and TRBJ2-2; the D gene is possibly TRBD1 (5 bases). Sequenced material: PBMCs, taken from a glioma patient treated with radiotherapy, temozolomide or both. The sequence was obtained from a woman aged 40 to 49 with glioma. This chain's CDR3 is CAWKGQGLGELFF. CDR3 nucleotide sequence: TGTGCCTGGAAAGGCCAGGGCCTGGGGGAGCTGTTTTTT. Full variable domain (missing parts from reference TRBV30 and TRBJ2-2): SQTIHQWPATLVQPVGSPLSLECTVEGTSNPNLYWYRQAAGRGLQLLFYSVGIGQISSEVPQNLSASRPQDRQFILSSKKLLLSDSGFYLCAWKGQGLGELFFGEGSRLTVL.